This entry lists 28 T cell receptor beta chains sequenced from one sample in a study of shared clonotypes between healthy human individuals. The table came from immunoSEQ multiplex PCR; TCRdb's copy has only in-frame clones and leaves some out. This sample yields about 1.5 million clones, of which 95% to 99% are seen a single time; about 0.42% belongs to the top ten. Sequences were obtained from naive CD4+ T cells sorted from blood. Stated subset: CD45RA+ positively selected. The receptors were gathered from a man aged 25-45 years in good health.

V usage is TRBV21-1 and J usage is TRBJ1-1. TRBV21-1 is recorded as a pseudogene. This CDR3 region has 17 residues. The CDR3 sequence: CASSKSPPSGGGTEAFF. The CDR3 nucleotides are TGTGCCAGCAGCAAAAGCCCCCCTTCAGGGGGAGGGACTGAAGCTTTCTTT.

As regards this clone: Other DNA sequences in this sample translate to the same CDR3. The chain employs TRBV10-1 and TRBJ2-1, with no clear D. V was shortened by 3 bases and J by 4 bases, with 4 bases between the two germline ends. This CDR3 comprises 12 residues. Germline CDR1 reads WNHNN; CDR2 reads SYGVQD (reference sequence). CDR3 bases: TGCGCCAGCAGTGATAGTTACAATGAGCAGTTCTTC. Translation gives CASSDSYNEQFF.

The rearrangement links TRBV6-6 to TRBJ1-4; the D is unclear. The length of the CDR3 is 15 residues. The germline V and J ends were trimmed by 0 bases and 6 bases, with 11 bases remaining between them. CDR1 and CDR2 (germline): MNHNY, SVGAGI (reference sequence). The DNA for the CDR3 is TGTGCCAGCAGTTACTCGGGTAGGGAATATGAAAAACTGTTTTTT. It is translated as CASSYSGREYEKLFF.

This clone is a singleton in its sample. The chain employs TRBV10-3 and TRBJ1-1; D call uncertain. Per germline, CDR1 ENHRY and CDR2 SYGVKD. V was cut by 7 bases and J by 8 bases, with 11 bases left in between. The length of the CDR3 is 11 residues. The CDR3 loop is CAITAGGEAFF. The CDR3 nucleotides read TGTGCCATCACCGCAGGCGGAGAAGCTTTCTTT.

This chain connects TRBV4-1 to TRBJ2-1; either TRBD1 or TRBD2 may supply D (5 bases each). The CDR3 runs 15 residues. Germline CDR1 is MGHRA and CDR2 is YSYEKL. Trimming removed 6 bases at V and 5 bases at J, with 17 bases between. The chain's CDR3 is CASSLMPGTHNEQFF. The CDR3 DNA follows: TGCGCCAGCAGTCTTATGCCCGGGACCCACAATGAGCAGTTCTTC.

The chain carries TRBV7-2 and TRBJ1-1; D gene ambiguous. CDR1 and CDR2 (germline): SGHTA, FQGNSA. V shed 6 bases and J shed 5 bases, with 19 bases lying between them. The CDR3 runs to 15 residues. The CDR3 is CASRTEGMMVTEAFF. The CDR3 nucleotides are TGTGCCAGCAGAACTGAAGGGATGATGGTGACTGAAGCTTTCTTT.

The rearrangement links TRBV19 to TRBJ1-2; 7 nucleotides match TRBD1. CDR1 is LNHDA and CDR2 is SQIVND in the germline V gene (reference sequence). The CDR3 totals 14 residues. Trimming took 6 bases from V and 3 from J; bases not matched to a gene: 7. CDR3 sequence (DNA): TGTGCCAGTAGACGACAGGGACTGGACTATGGCTACACCTTC. Encoded protein: CASRRQGLDYGYTF.

The J gene is TRBJ2-7, the V gene TRBV6-5, with 11 bases matching TRBD2. Germline CDR1 MNHEY, CDR2 SVGAGI. This CDR3 comprises 14 residues. V was clipped by 7 bases and J by 0 bases; unmatched bases: 2. As DNA, the CDR3 is TGTGCCAGCAAGGGACTAGCGGACTCCTACGAGCAGTACTTC. This encodes CASKGLADSYEQYF.

The DNA for the CDR3 is TGTGCCAGCAGCTTTAGGTCGAACACCGGGGAGCTGTTTTTT. This codes for CASSFRSNTGELFF. The chain couples TRBV5-4 to TRBJ2-2; D gene uncertain. The CDR3 spans 14 residues. Between the trimmed V and J ends, which lost 2 bases and 0 bases, there was a span of 5 bases. Germline CDR1 is SGHNT and CDR2 is YYREEE (reference sequence).

The genes are TRBV5-6 and TRBJ1-3; D remains ambiguous. V gave up 2 bases and J gave up 0 bases, with 9 bases separating them. This CDR3 is built from 15 residues. Germline CDR1 and CDR2: SGHDT and YYEEEE. CDR3 region: CASSFTESSGNTIYF. CDR3 nucleotide sequence: TGTGCCAGCAGCTTTACTGAAAGCTCTGGAAACACCATATATTTT.

V gene TRBV28 combines with J gene TRBJ2-7; weak D call: TRBD2 (5 bases). Germline V gene data show CDR1 as MDHEN and CDR2 as SYDVKM. V lost 8 bases and J lost 4, with 18 bases in between. The CDR3 has 14 amino acids. Here the CDR3 reads CASGSGGRVYEQYF. For the CDR3, the DNA is TGTGCCAGCGGGAGTGGTGGTCGGGTTTACGAGCAGTACTTC.

The V gene is TRBV19, the J gene TRBJ2-7, with TRBD2 as a possible D gene (5 bases). In germline, CDR1 is LNHDA, CDR2 SQIVND (reference sequence). This CDR3 contains 14 residues. V was pared by 8 bases and J by 3 bases, with 17 bases between. The CDR3 DNA follows: TGTGCCAGTTCCCCGGCGGGTTTTAACTACGAGCAGTACTTC. It specifies CASSPAGFNYEQYF.

This chain uses TRBV2 with TRBJ2-1; the match to TRBD2 covers 8 bases. The CDR3 is 14 amino acids. Germline assignment: CDR1 SNHLY and CDR2 FYNNEI. With 5 bases clipped from V and 4 bases from J, the junction kept 4 bases outside the gene matches. The CDR3 loop reads CASSLGLDYNEQFF. CDR3 in DNA: TGTGCCAGCAGTTTGGGACTAGATTACAATGAGCAGTTCTTC.

V usage is TRBV11-2 and J usage is TRBJ2-5; 7 bases match TRBD1. Germline lookup yields CDR1 SGHAT and CDR2 FQNNGV. CDR3 length: 15 residues. The junction had 11 bases not matched to a gene; V was cut back by 5 bases and J by 5 bases. CDR3: CASSQGTAQGETQYF. The CDR3 bases are TGTGCCAGCAGCCAAGGGACAGCCCAGGGGGAGACCCAGTACTTC.

The chain uses TRBV7-7 and TRBJ2-1; a weak D match, TRBD2 (5 bases). The germline CDR1 and CDR2 sequences are SSHAT and FNYEAQ (reference sequence). Trimming cost V 4 bases and J 2 bases, with 6 bases left between them. The CDR3 covers 13 residues. The CDR3 nucleotides are TGTGCCAGCAGCTCCGGGACCTACAATGAGCAGTTCTTC. Translation: CASSSGTYNEQFF.

A single count supports this clone. The J gene is TRBJ2-1, the V gene TRBV19; tentatively, D is TRBD2 (6 bases). V lost 5 bases to trimming and J lost 2 bases, with 28 bases between them. Per the germline V gene, CDR1 is LNHDA and CDR2 is SQIVND (reference sequence). There are 20 residues in the CDR3. DNA of the CDR3: TGTGCCAGTAGTCGCGGGACCCCTGTTTCCGGGAGAAATACCTACAATGAGCAGTTCTTC. As protein: CASSRGTPVSGRNTYNEQFF. The variable domain in full, with the rest retrieved from reference TRBV19 and TRBJ2-1, is DGGITQSPKYLFRKEGQNVTLSCEQNLNHDAMYWYRQDPGQGLRLIYYSQIVNDFQKGDIAEGYSVSREKKESFPLTVTSAQKNPTAFYLCASSRGTPVSGRNTYNEQFFGPGTRLTVL.

The gene calls are TRBV29-1 and TRBJ1-5; D not certain. Germline V gives CDR1 SQVTM, CDR2 ANQGSEA. The CDR3 extends over 9 amino acids. The ends were cut back, 8 bases at V and 6 bases at J, with 5 bases in the middle. In DNA, the CDR3 is TGCAGCTTCGCTCAGCCCCAGCATTTT. As protein: CSFAQPQHF.

The gene calls are TRBV7-3 and TRBJ2-2, with 7 bases that match TRBD1. The length of the CDR3 is 15 residues. V gave up 6 bases and J gave up 2 bases; unmatched junction bases: 6. The germline V gene has CDR1 SGHTA and CDR2 FQGTGA. The CDR3 DNA reads as TGTGCCAGCAGAAATTCAGGGGGAAACACCGGGGAGCTGTTTTTT. As protein: CASRNSGGNTGELFF. Full variable domain (rest looked up from reference TRBV7-3 and TRBJ2-2): GAGVSQTPSNKVTEKGKYVELRCDPISGHTALYWYRQSLGQGPEFLIYFQGTGAADDSGLPNDRFFAVRPEGSVSTLKIQRTERGDSAVYLCASRNSGGNTGELFFGEGSRLTVL.

CDR3 in amino acids: CASSDRAGANVLTF. In nucleotides, the CDR3 is TGTGCCAGCTCAGACAGGGCTGGGGCCAACGTCCTGACTTTC. This chain links TRBV18 with TRBJ2-6; 7 bases match TRBD1. The V segment lost 5 bases and the J segment 2 bases; nucleotides outside the gene matches: 0. CDR1 KGHSH and CDR2 LQKENI come from the germline V gene. The CDR3 spans 14 residues.

The rearrangement links TRBV6-6 to TRBJ1-2; tentatively, D is TRBD1 (6 bases). From germline, CDR1 is MNHNY and CDR2 SVGAGI (reference sequence). The ends were cut back, 4 bases at V and 5 bases at J, with 11 bases in the middle. This CDR3 comprises 13 residues. CDR3 sequence (DNA): TGTGCCAGCAGTTTAGGACAGAAGTATGGCTACACCTTC. This gives the protein CASSLGQKYGYTF.

This clone was recorded once. The V gene is TRBV27, the J gene TRBJ2-5, with 12 bases lining up with TRBD2. Looked up from germline, CDR1 is MNHEY and CDR2 is SMNVEV (reference sequence). CDR3 length: 14 amino acids. V dropped 9 bases and J dropped 4; count of bases not matched to a gene: 6. The CDR3 here is CASRASGRAETQYF. The CDR3 DNA reads as TGTGCCAGTAGGGCTAGCGGGAGGGCAGAGACCCAGTACTTC.

The chain couples TRBV6-1 to TRBJ2-3, with a tentative D call TRBD2 (5 bases). V shed 4 bases and J shed 13 bases, with 18 bases lying between them. This CDR3 has 13 residues. CDR1 is MNHNS and CDR2 is SASEGT in the germline V gene. CDR3 sequence (DNA): TGTGCCAGCAGTGCCGGAGTAAGGACTCTGGAGTATTTT. Its protein is CASSAGVRTLEYF.

The chain recombines TRBV11-2 with TRBJ2-2; no reliable D call. Deletions cut 3 bases from V and 5 bases from J, with 16 bases between. Germline CDR1 SGHAT, CDR2 FQNNGV. This CDR3 spans 16 amino acids. CDR3 DNA: TGTGCCAGCAGCTTTTTCCCCCCCATCATTACCGGGGAGCTGTTTTTT. Its translation is CASSFFPPIITGELFF. Full variable domain (remainder filled in from reference TRBV11-2 and TRBJ2-2): EAGVAQSPRYKIIEKRQSVAFWCNPISGHATLYWYQQILGQGPKLLIQFQNNGVVDDSQLPKDRFSAERLKGVDSTLKIQPAKLEDSAVYLCASSFFPPIITGELFFGEGSRLTVL.

J is TRBJ2-7 and V is TRBV5-1; D is tentatively TRBD1 or TRBD2 (6 bases each). Germline-derived CDR1 and CDR2 are SGHRS and YFSETQ. V was pared by 2 bases and J by 4 bases, with 19 bases between. The CDR3 spans 16 residues. The CDR3 DNA sequence: TGCGCCAGCAGCTTAATATTCGGCAGGGGAGGATACGAGCAGTACTTC. Protein: CASSLIFGRGGYEQYF.

The rearrangement links TRBV15 to TRBJ2-3; TRBD1 might be the D (6 bases). The CDR3 runs to 16 residues. Germline V CDR1 and CDR2: LNHNV, YYDKDF (reference sequence). V lost 2 bases and J 2 bases, leaving 14 bases between the germline ends. The CDR3 here is CATSRQGTVNTDTQYF. CDR3 bases: TGTGCCACCAGCAGACAGGGGACGGTAAACACAGATACGCAGTATTTT. The full variable domain, in which reference TRBV15 and TRBJ2-3 provide the parts outside the CDR3, is DAMVIQNPRYQVTQFGKPVTLSCSQTLNHNVMYWYQQKSSQAPKLLFHYYDKDFNNEADTPDNFQSRRPNTSFCFLDIRSPGLGDTAMYLCATSRQGTVNTDTQYFGPGTRLTVL.

The chain carries TRBV27 and TRBJ2-5; D is undetermined. The CDR3 contains 15 residues. Trimming removed 5 bases from V and 4 bases from J, with 17 bases in between. Germline values: CDR1 MNHEY, CDR2 SMNVEV (reference sequence). The CDR3 nucleotides are TGTGCCAGCAGTCCACTCGGGCCCGGCGGAGAGACCCAGTACTTC. This translates into CASSPLGPGGETQYF.

V is TRBV6-5 and J is TRBJ2-3, with 7 nucleotides matching TRBD2. J lost 6 bases, V lost 2 bases, and 11 bases had no gene match. Germline CDR1 MNHEY, CDR2 SVGAGI. This CDR3 region has 16 residues. DNA of the CDR3: TGTGCCAGCAGTTACCTTGTGACGGGAGGAACGGATACGCAGTATTTT. Translated, it gives CASSYLVTGGTDTQYF.

This chain uses TRBV10-3 with TRBJ2-7, with D possibly matching TRBD1 (6 bases). The CDR3 is 13 amino acids. Trimming stripped 5 bases from V and 0 bases from J, with 8 bases between. Germline V lookup: CDR1 ENHRY, CDR2 SYGVKD. CDR3 region: CAISYRDSYEQYF. The DNA for the CDR3 is TGTGCCATCAGTTACAGGGACTCCTACGAGCAGTACTTC.